This entry concerns a single TCR beta chain. The entry originates in a study of cytomegalovirus exposure and HLA in healthy donors. The PCR employed 60 Vbeta primers together with 13 Jbeta primers. The method was immunoSEQ multiplex PCR; TCRdb's version includes in-frame clones alone and lacks a portion of them. Of around 130,000 clones listed, 70% to 90% are singletons. V lost 0 bases and J 4 bases, leaving 15 bases between the germline ends. Germline CDR1 is LGHNA and CDR2 is YSLEER. There are 16 residues in the CDR3. Sequenced input: PBMCs. The TCR sequence derives from a boy between 10 and 17 years old in good health and CMV-seronegative. This sequence joins TRBV4-3 and TRBJ2-5; D might be TRBD2 (5 bases). CDR3 in amino acids: CASSQDGRGNGETQYF. CDR3 nucleotides: TGCGCCAGCAGCCAAGATGGGAGAGGGAACGGAGAGACCCAGTACTTC.